Sequencing of this TCR beta chain was carried out in a study of blood T cell repertoires in COVID-19. Study-level information: In each case, the material was cDNA or gDNA derived from T cells, B-cell-depleted T cells, or PBMCs.

Study processing details: Amplified reference gene primers provided the basis for estimating nucleated cell counts. The protocol was immunoSEQ multiplex PCR, while the TCRdb copy is restricted to in-frame clones and leaves out a portion. V and J calls and clone size are copied from that table; D and trimming were computed from the DNA. Of over 200,000 clones listed, about 88% are singletons. This CDR3 is built from 16 residues. V was shortened by 0 bases and J by 4 bases, with 15 bases between the two germline ends. CDR1 and CDR2 (germline): LNHDA, SQIVND (reference sequence). The sequenced sample was peripheral blood. This sequence originates from a man aged 40-55 years with active or convalescent COVID-19. The V call is TRBV19, the J call TRBJ1-1; D possibly corresponds to TRBD1 (5 bases). CDR3 nucleotides: TGTGCCAGTAGTATAGATTCCCGCAGGGTCGGCACTGAAGCTTTCTTT. Translation: CASSIDSRRVGTEAFF.